This TCR beta chain was found in a study of T cell changes during pregnancy in multiple sclerosis. The table came from immunoSEQ multiplex PCR; TCRdb's copy has only in-frame clones and leaves some out. The data contain roughly 52,000 clones, 75% to 90% of them singletons. The length of the CDR3 is 12 residues. Germline CDR1 reads MNHNS; CDR2 reads SASEGT. The V and J ends lost 2 bases and 7 bases respectively, with 8 bases between them. This chain connects TRBV6-1 to TRBJ1-2; D remains ambiguous. The receptor was derived from a female donor with multiple sclerosis, enrolled in a pregnancy study. The input for sequencing was CD4+ T cells from peripheral blood mononuclear cells, taken in the first trimester of pregnancy. As DNA, the CDR3 is TGTGCCAGCAGTGAATATCACACTGGCTACACCTTC. Encoded protein: CASSEYHTGYTF.